This TCR beta chain comes out of a study of monozygotic twins with inflammatory bowel disease. Regarding this clonotype: Its antigen is currently unknown.

TCRdb re-called the 5' RACE reads; every CDR3 protein appears as one record, without DNA. The sample shows 200,000 to 250,000 distinct CDR3 sequences, and 6% to 9% sits with its ten largest clones. The CDR3 totals 15 residues. Points from the study as a whole: Researchers report that IBD patients shared fewer clonotypes with others than healthy twins, especially amid disease activity. Differing immunosuppressive treatments may have added variability to patient repertoires.

The chain links TRBV12-3 or TRBV12-4 to TRBJ2-7; TCRdb returns TRBD1, unconfirmable since there is no DNA. What was sequenced was blood. This TCR was sampled from a human donor with ulcerative colitis or Crohn's disease, or a healthy co-twin of an affected twin (not recorded which). This CDR3 reads CASSPGTALVGEQYF.